The clone carrying this T cell receptor (beta chain) is categorized as large (0.1 to 1%). The antigen remains unidentified. The CDR3 consists of 15 residues. V dropped 4 bases and J dropped 2 bases, with 15 bases sitting between them. The V gene's germline CDR1 is SEHNR and CDR2 FQNEAQ (reference sequence). Every one of the patients relapsed after autologous stem cell transplantation (brentuximab vedotin exposure was variable). Magnetic depletion of non-target cells from thawed PBMCs yielded purified CD8+ T cells. Assay: immunoSEQ multiplex PCR; the TCRdb copy retains only in-frame clones and omits some. This table holds about 7,800 clones, more than 70% found once. This record belongs to a study of PD-1 blockade in classical Hodgkin lymphoma. Study-wide findings and caveats: Patients starting nivolumab less than 1 year after ASCT had lower diversity and were excluded from later analyses. CD4+ TCR diversity rose significantly by C4D1, and CD8+ TCR diversity did not.

The sample was CD8+ T cells from blood, taken at baseline. The rearrangement joins TRBV7-9 to TRBJ2-7; D is unresolved. The sequence derives from a human donor with classical Hodgkin lymphoma. This chain's CDR3 is CASSSPVDGTYEQYF. CDR3 coding DNA: TGTGCCAGCAGCTCCCCGGTTGATGGTACCTACGAGCAGTACTTC.